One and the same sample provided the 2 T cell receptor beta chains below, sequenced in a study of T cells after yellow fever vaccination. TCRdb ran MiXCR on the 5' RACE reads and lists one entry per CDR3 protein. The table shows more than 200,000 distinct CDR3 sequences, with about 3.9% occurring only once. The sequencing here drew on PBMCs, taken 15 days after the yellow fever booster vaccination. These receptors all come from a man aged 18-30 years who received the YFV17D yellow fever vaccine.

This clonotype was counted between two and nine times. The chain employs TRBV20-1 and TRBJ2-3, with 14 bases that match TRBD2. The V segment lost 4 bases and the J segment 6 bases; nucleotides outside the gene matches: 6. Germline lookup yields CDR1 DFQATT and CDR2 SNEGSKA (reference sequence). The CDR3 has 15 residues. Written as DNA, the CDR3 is TGCAGTGCTACCGGACTAGCGGGGGGTTGGGATACGCAGTATTTT. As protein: CSATGLAGGWDTQYF.

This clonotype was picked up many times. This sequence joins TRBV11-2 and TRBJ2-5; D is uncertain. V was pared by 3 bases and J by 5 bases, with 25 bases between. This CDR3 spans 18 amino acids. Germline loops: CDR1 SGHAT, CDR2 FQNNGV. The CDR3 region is CASSFPGGRQALGETQYF. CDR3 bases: TGTGCCAGCAGCTTTCCGGGTGGTAGGCAGGCCCTGGGCGAGACCCAGTACTTC. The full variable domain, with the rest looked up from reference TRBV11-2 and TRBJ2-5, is EAGVAQSPRYKIIEKRQSVAFWCNPISGHATLYWYQQILGQGPKLLIQFQNNGVVDDSQLPKDRFSAERLKGVDSTLKIQPAKLEDSAVYLCASSFPGGRQALGETQYFGPGTRLLVL.